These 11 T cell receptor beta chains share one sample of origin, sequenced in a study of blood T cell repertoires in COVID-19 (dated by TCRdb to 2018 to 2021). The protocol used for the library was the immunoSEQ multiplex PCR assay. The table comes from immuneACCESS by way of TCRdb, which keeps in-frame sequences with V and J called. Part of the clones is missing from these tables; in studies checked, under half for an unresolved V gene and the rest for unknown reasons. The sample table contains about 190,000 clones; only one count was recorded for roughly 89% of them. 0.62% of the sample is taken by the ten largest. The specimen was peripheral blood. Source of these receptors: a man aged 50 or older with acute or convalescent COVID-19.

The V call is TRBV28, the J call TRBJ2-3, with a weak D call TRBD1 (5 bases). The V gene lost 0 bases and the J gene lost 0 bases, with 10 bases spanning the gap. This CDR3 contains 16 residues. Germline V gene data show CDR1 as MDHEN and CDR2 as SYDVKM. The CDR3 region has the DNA TGTGCCAGCAGTTTATGGGCAGGGATTAGCACAGATACGCAGTATTTT. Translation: CASSLWAGISTDTQYF. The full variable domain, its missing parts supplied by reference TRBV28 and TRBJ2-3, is DVKVTQSSRYLVKRTGEKVFLECVQDMDHENMFWYRQDPGLGLRLIYFSYDVKMKEKGDIPEGYSVSREKKERFSLILESASTNQTSMYLCASSLWAGISTDTQYFGPGTRLTVL.

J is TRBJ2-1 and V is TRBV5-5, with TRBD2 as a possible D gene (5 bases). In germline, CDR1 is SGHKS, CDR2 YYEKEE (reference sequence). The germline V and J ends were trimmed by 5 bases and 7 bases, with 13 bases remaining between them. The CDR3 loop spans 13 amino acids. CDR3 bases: TGTGCCAGCAGATTTGGACTGGGGAATGAGCAGTTCTTC. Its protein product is CASRFGLGNEQFF.

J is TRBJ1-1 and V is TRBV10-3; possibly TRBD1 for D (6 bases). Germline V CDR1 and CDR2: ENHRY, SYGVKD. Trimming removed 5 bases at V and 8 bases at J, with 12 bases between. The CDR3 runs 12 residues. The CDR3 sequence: CAISSQGTEAFF. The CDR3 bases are TGTGCCATCAGTTCCCAGGGGACAGAAGCTTTCTTT.

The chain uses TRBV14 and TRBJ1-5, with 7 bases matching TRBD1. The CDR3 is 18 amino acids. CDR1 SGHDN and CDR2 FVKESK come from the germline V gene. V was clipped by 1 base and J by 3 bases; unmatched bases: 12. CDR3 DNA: TGTGCCAGCAGCCAAGCCCCTACAGGGGAGGCGGCCAATCAGCCCCAGCATTTT. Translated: CASSQAPTGEAANQPQHF.

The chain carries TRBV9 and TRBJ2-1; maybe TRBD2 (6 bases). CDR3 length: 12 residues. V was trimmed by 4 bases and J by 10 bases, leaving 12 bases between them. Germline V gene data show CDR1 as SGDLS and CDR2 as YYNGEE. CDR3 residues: CASSRAGGEQFF. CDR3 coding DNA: TGTGCCAGCAGCCGGGCTGGGGGGGAGCAGTTCTTC.

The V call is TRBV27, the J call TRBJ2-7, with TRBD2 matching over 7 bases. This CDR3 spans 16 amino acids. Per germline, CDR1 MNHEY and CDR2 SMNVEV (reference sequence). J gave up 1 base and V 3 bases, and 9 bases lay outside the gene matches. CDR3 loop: CASSFNYMGGSYEQYF. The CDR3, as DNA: TGTGCCAGCAGTTTTAATTATATGGGGGGGTCCTACGAGCAGTACTTC.

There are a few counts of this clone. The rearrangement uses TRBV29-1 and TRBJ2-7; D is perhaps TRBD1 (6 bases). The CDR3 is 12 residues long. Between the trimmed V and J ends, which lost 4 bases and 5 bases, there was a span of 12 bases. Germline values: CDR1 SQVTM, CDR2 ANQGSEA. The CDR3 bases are TGCAGCGTTGTTAGGGGGATCCACGAGCAGTACGTC. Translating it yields CSVVRGIHEQYV.

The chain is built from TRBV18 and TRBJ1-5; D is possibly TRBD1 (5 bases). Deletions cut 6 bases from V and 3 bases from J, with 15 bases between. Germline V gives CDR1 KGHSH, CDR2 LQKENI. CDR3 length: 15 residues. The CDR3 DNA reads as TGTGCCAGCTCGCCCCAGGGAAGAGACAATCAGCCCCAGCATTTT. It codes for CASSPQGRDNQPQHF.

The CDR3 DNA reads TGTGCCAGCAGTGAAAGTATCGGGGACGAGCAGTACGTC. Its protein is CASSESIGDEQYV. This chain uses TRBV6-1 with TRBJ2-7; possibly TRBD2 for D (5 bases). This CDR3 has 13 amino acids. Trimming pared 2 bases from V and 5 bases from J, leaving 10 bases between. Per the germline V gene, CDR1 is MNHNS and CDR2 is SASEGT.

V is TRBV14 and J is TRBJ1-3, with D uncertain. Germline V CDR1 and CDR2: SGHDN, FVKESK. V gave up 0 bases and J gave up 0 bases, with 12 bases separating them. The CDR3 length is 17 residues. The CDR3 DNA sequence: TGTGCCAGCAGCCAAGATCCGTGGAGCTACTCTGGAAACACCATATATTTT. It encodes CASSQDPWSYSGNTIYF.

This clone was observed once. The CDR3 here is CASRMGGQGIYEQYF. The DNA of the CDR3 is TGTGCCAGCAGAATGGGGGGACAGGGAATCTACGAGCAGTACTTC. The rearrangement uses TRBV6-5 and TRBJ2-7; 9 bases map to TRBD1. This CDR3 comprises 15 residues. The germline CDR1 and CDR2 sequences are MNHEY and SVGAGI. V trimming: 6 bases; J trimming: 3 bases; junction bases outside the gene matches: 9.